The clone carrying this T cell receptor beta chain was counted between two and nine times. The antigen is undetermined. The sample is drawn from a study of CD8 T cells in ankylosing spondylitis. General observations from the study: In reactive arthritis synovial fluid and blood, some motif variants had been reported before. Seemingly characteristic of ankylosing spondylitis blood was a TCR beta motif consisting of about 8 highly homologous variants.

Germline V gene sequence: CDR1 SGDLS, CDR2 YYNGEE. CDR3 length: 13 amino acids. V gave up 3 bases and J gave up 5 bases, with 10 bases separating them. TCRdb itself ran the 5' RACE reads through MiXCR, one entry per CDR3 protein. Of about 300,000 distinct CDR3 sequences listed, around 20% are singletons. V and J are TRBV9 and TRBJ2-3; D unclear. The sequenced material came from blood, either unsorted or a sorted T cell fraction (not recorded which). This TCR came from a female donor with ankylosing spondylitis or in good health (not recorded which). CDR3 coding DNA: TGTGCCAGCAGCGCCAGGTATGGAGATACGCAGTATTTT. The encoded protein is CASSARYGDTQYF.